Following are 10 T cell receptor beta chains from one sample sequenced in a study of long-term antiretroviral therapy in people with HIV. The authors ran the immunoSEQ assay, v3.0, at survey level. Profiled with immunoSEQ multiplex PCR; TCRdb holds only in-frame clones, not every one. The profile covers 30,000 to 35,000 clones, with 70% to 80% appearing a single time and 3.2% taken by the ten largest. This specimen consisted of unsorted PBMCs, obtained 1.9 years after starting antiretroviral therapy. Receptor source: a man younger than 35 with HIV.

The chain couples TRBV2 to TRBJ1-4; D is uncertain. Germline V CDR1 and CDR2: SNHLY, FYNNEI. V was cut by 3 bases and J by 4 bases, with 6 bases left in between. CDR3 length: 13 amino acids. The CDR3 here is CASSDSLNEKLFF. DNA for the CDR3: TGTGCCAGCAGTGACAGCCTTAATGAAAAACTGTTTTTT.

This clone showed up just once. The chain carries TRBV6-1 and TRBJ1-6; D unresolved. V lost 1 base and J 11 bases, leaving 12 bases between the germline ends. This CDR3 comprises 14 residues. Germline V gene sequence: CDR1 MNHNS, CDR2 SASEGT. CDR3: CASSEVSRITPLHF. As DNA, the CDR3 is TGTGCCAGCAGTGAAGTTTCCAGGATAACACCCCTCCACTTT.

The chain carries TRBV29-1 and TRBJ1-1; D ambiguous. V lost 4 bases, J lost 1 base, and 7 bases lay in between. CDR3 length equals 12 residues. Germline V gene data show CDR1 as SQVTM and CDR2 as ANQGSEA. The CDR3 is CSVVITNTEAFF. For the CDR3, the DNA is TGCAGCGTTGTGATAACGAACACTGAAGCTTTCTTT.

The rearrangement uses TRBV5-1 and TRBJ2-7, with a weak D call TRBD1 (5 bases). The CDR3 totals 15 residues. CDR1 and CDR2 from the germline V gene are SGHRS and YFSETQ. V lost 0 bases, J lost 0 bases, and 10 bases lay in between. The chain's CDR3 is CASSLVQGISYEQYF. For the CDR3, the DNA is TGCGCCAGCAGCTTGGTCCAGGGCATCTCCTACGAGCAGTACTTC. The entire variable domain, with the rest obtained from reference TRBV5-1 and TRBJ2-7, is as follows: KAGVTQTPRYLIKTRGQQVTLSCSPISGHRSVSWYQQTPGQGLQFLFEYFSETQRNKGNFPGRFSGRQFSNSRSEMNVSTLELGDSALYLCASSLVQGISYEQYFGPGTRLTVT.

V and J are TRBV27 and TRBJ1-4; D might be TRBD1 (5 bases). Germline values: CDR1 MNHEY, CDR2 SMNVEV (reference sequence). V was shortened by 4 bases and J by 4 bases, with 13 bases between the two germline ends. The CDR3 contains 15 residues. Here the CDR3 reads CASSSIPGNNEKLFF. CDR3 sequence (DNA): TGTGCCAGCAGTTCGATCCCAGGGAATAATGAAAAACTGTTTTTT.

The chain combines TRBV2 with TRBJ2-7, with 9 positions matching TRBD1. The CDR3 is 15 residues long. Germline V gene data show CDR1 as SNHLY and CDR2 as FYNNEI. V lost 6 bases to trimming and J lost 4 bases; unmatched junction nucleotides: 10. CDR3 sequence (DNA): TGTGCCAGCAGCTCCGCGACAGGGGGAACGTACGAGCAGTACTTC. Translation: CASSSATGGTYEQYF. Full variable domain (remainder filled in from reference TRBV2 and TRBJ2-7): EPEVTQTPSHQVTQMGQEVILRCVPISNHLYFYWYRQILGQKVEFLVSFYNNEISEKSEIFDDQFSVERPDGSNFTLKIRSTKLEDSAMYFCASSSATGGTYEQYFGPGTRLTVT.

The chain recombines TRBV19 with TRBJ1-5; TRBD1 is a possible D gene (6 bases). The ends were cut back, 10 bases at V and 0 bases at J, with 10 bases in the middle. The CDR3 length is 13 residues. CDR1 is LNHDA and CDR2 is SQIVND in the germline V gene (reference sequence). CDR3 coding DNA: TGTGCCACCTCAGGGGTTAGCAATCAGCCCCAGCATTTT. Residues: CATSGVSNQPQHF.

This clone was detected only a few times. The rearrangement uses TRBV7-9 and TRBJ1-5, with D possibly matching TRBD1 (5 bases). Germline values: CDR1 SEHNR, CDR2 FQNEAQ (reference sequence). The CDR3 runs 15 residues. Trimming left V 4 bases short and J 4 bases short, with 14 bases between. In DNA, the CDR3 is TGTGCCAGCAGCTCTATATTGGAGGGGAATCAGCCCCAGCATTTT. It yields the protein CASSSILEGNQPQHF.

The rearrangement links TRBV5-4 to TRBJ1-1, with D possibly matching TRBD1 (6 bases). Deletions cut 2 bases from V and 7 bases from J, with 12 bases between. Germline assignment: CDR1 SGHNT and CDR2 YYREEE (reference sequence). The CDR3 is 13 amino acids. The chain's CDR3 is CASSFQGFIEAFF. The CDR3 DNA sequence: TGTGCCAGCAGCTTTCAGGGGTTCATTGAAGCTTTCTTT.

CDR3 protein: CASIREGGGYRYEQYF. For the CDR3, the DNA is TGTGCCAGCATCCGTGAGGGAGGGGGCTATCGGTACGAGCAGTACTTC. J is TRBJ2-7 and V is TRBV5-8, with D possibly being TRBD1 or TRBD2 (7 bases each). The CDR3 is 16 amino acids. Deletions cut 6 bases from V and 4 bases from J, with 23 bases between. Per the germline V gene, CDR1 is SGHTS and CDR2 is YDEGEE.